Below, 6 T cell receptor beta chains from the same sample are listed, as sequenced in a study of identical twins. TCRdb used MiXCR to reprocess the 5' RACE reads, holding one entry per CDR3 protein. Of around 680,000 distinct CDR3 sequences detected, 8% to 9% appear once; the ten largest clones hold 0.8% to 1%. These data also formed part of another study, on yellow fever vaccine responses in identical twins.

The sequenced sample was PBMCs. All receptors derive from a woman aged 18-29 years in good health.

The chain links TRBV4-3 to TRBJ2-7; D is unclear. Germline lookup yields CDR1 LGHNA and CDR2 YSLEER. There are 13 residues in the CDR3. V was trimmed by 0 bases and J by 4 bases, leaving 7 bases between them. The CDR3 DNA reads TGCGCCAGCAGCCAAGATAGATTTTACGAGCAGTACTTC. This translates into CASSQDRFYEQYF.

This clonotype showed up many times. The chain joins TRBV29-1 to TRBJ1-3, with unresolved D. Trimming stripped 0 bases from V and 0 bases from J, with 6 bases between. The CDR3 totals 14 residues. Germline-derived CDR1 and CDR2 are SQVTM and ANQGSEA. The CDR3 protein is CSVEDLSSGNTIYF. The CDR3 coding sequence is TGCAGCGTTGAAGATCTAAGCTCTGGAAACACCATATATTTT.

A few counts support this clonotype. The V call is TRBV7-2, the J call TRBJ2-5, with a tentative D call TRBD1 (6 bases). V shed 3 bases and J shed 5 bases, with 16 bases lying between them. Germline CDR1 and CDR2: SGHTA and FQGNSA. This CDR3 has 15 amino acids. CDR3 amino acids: CASSFRVGASETQYF. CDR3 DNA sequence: TGTGCCAGCAGCTTTAGGGTGGGGGCGTCGGAGACCCAGTACTTC.

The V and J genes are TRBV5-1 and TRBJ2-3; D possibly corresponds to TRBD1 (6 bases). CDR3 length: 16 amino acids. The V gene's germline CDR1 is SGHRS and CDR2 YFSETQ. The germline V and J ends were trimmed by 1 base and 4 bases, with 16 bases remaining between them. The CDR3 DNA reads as TGCGCCAGCAGCTTGAGGCGGCCACCAGGGGCAGATACGCAGTATTTT. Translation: CASSLRRPPGADTQYF.

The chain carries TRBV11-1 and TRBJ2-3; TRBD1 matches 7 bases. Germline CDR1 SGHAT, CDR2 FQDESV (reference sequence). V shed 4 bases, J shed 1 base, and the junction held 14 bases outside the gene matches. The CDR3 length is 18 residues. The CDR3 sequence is CASSSPPAGQARTDTQYF. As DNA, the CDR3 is TGTGCCAGCAGCTCCCCCCCCGCCGGACAGGCGCGCACAGATACGCAGTATTTT.

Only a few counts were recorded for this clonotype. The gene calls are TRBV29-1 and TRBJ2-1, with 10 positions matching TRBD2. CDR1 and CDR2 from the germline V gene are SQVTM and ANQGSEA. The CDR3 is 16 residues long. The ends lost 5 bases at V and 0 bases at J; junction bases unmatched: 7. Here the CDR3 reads CSVPGLAESSYNEQFF. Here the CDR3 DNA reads TGCAGCGTTCCTGGACTAGCGGAAAGCTCCTACAATGAGCAGTTCTTC.